Below, 30 T cell receptor beta chains from the same sample are listed, as sequenced in a study of blood T cell repertoires in COVID-19. Repertoires were generated with immunoSEQ multiplex PCR, while TCRdb's copy carries only in-frame clones and drops some. Altogether just over 150,000 clones are present, about 79% being singletons, with the ten largest covering over 8%. The sample comprised peripheral blood. These receptors all stem from a woman in her 50s with acute or convalescent COVID-19.

V is TRBV3-1 (or the pseudogene TRBV3-2) and J is TRBJ2-2; D gene ambiguous. This CDR3 has 12 amino acids. V shed 3 bases and J shed 6 bases, with 5 bases lying between them. The germline V gene has CDR1 LGHDT and CDR2 YNNKEL (reference sequence). CDR3 in DNA: TGTGCCAGCAGCCAGTCGGCCGGGGAGCTGTTTTTT. It yields the protein CASSQSAGELFF.

The V and J genes are TRBV5-4 and TRBJ2-3; 7 bases align to TRBD1. V lost 2 bases and J lost 4; bases outside the gene matches: 4. CDR1 SGHNT and CDR2 YYREEE come from the germline V gene (reference sequence). The CDR3 covers 14 residues. The CDR3 DNA reads TGTGCCAGCAGCTTCAACCAGGGGGCAGATACGCAGTATTTT. This translates into CASSFNQGADTQYF.

V is TRBV5-6 and J is TRBJ1-6; D is unresolved. CDR3 size: 15 residues. Per germline, CDR1 SGHDT and CDR2 YYEEEE. Trimming removed 4 bases from V and 7 bases from J, with 15 bases in between. For the CDR3, the DNA is TGTGCCAGCAGCATCGGACTGTGGAAGAATTCACCCCTCCACTTT. Translation: CASSIGLWKNSPLHF. Full variable domain (rest looked up from reference TRBV5-6 and TRBJ1-6): DAGVTQSPTHLIKTRGQQVTLRCSPKSGHDTVSWYQQALGQGPQFIFQYYEEEERQRGNFPDRFSGHQFPNYSSELNVNALLLGDSALYLCASSIGLWKNSPLHFGNGTRLTVT.

This clone was observed a handful of times. The V call is TRBV29-1, the J call TRBJ1-4; 8 nucleotides agree with TRBD1. The CDR3 length is 12 residues. Germline-derived CDR1 and CDR2 are SQVTM and ANQGSEA. The trim removed 6 bases at V and 5 bases at J, leaving 2 bases unmatched. CDR3 in amino acids: CSVGQVNEKLFF. In DNA, the CDR3 is TGCAGCGTGGGACAGGTAAATGAAAAACTGTTTTTT.

CDR3 region: CASSEGQGKYDGYTF. CDR3 DNA sequence: TGTGCCAGCAGTGAAGGACAGGGAAAGTATGATGGCTACACCTTC. This chain connects TRBV2 to TRBJ1-2; the match to TRBD1 covers 7 bases. This CDR3 spans 15 amino acids. J gave up 6 bases and V 1 base, and 8 bases lay outside the gene matches. Germline CDR1 is SNHLY and CDR2 is FYNNEI.

This chain joins TRBV27 and TRBJ2-3; TRBD1 matches at 10 bases. Per germline, CDR1 MNHEY and CDR2 SMNVEV (reference sequence). V was pared by 5 bases and J by 1 base, with 15 bases of the junction left unmatched. This CDR3 contains 19 residues. As DNA, the CDR3 is TGTGCCAGCAGTCTTGACCTGACAGGGGGCCCTAGGGGCACAGATACGCAGTATTTT. Its protein product is CASSLDLTGGPRGTDTQYF.

This clone turned up a few times. This CDR3 reads CASSYVRGIQNTEAFF. Written as DNA, the CDR3 is TGTGCCAGCAGTTACGTGAGAGGCATCCAGAACACTGAAGCTTTCTTT. This sequence joins TRBV6-6 and TRBJ1-1; no reliable D call. This CDR3 is built from 16 residues. The germline gives CDR1 MNHNY, CDR2 SVGAGI (reference sequence). V dropped 2 bases and J dropped 1 base, with 14 bases sitting between them.

This sequence joins TRBV3-1 (or the pseudogene TRBV3-2) and TRBJ1-5; TRBD1 agrees at 8 bases. Germline CDR1 LGHDT, CDR2 YNNKEL (reference sequence). This CDR3 contains 17 residues. V was clipped by 1 base and J by 2 bases; unmatched bases: 7. CDR3 nucleotide sequence: TGTGCCAGCAGCCAAGGGCCTTTGGGACAGGGCAATCAGCCCCAGCATTTT. As protein: CASSQGPLGQGNQPQHF.

In nucleotides, the CDR3 is TGTGCCAGCAGCCAAGCATCCAGGGAAGCTTTCTTT. It codes for CASSQASREAFF. V gene TRBV3-1 (or the pseudogene TRBV3-2) combines with J gene TRBJ1-1; D is ambiguous. The CDR3 is 12 residues long. The V gene's germline CDR1 is LGHDT and CDR2 YNNKEL (reference sequence). V was shortened by 1 base and J by 8 bases, with 8 bases between the two germline ends.

This clone came up once. The rearrangement uses TRBV5-6 and TRBJ2-1; 10 bases are a match to TRBD2. Germline V gives CDR1 SGHDT, CDR2 YYEEEE. This CDR3 has 15 residues. Germline trimming cut 1 base from V and 9 bases from J; bases unmatched to any gene: 7. The CDR3 loop reads CASSLWASGRTEQFF. Here the CDR3 DNA reads TGTGCCAGCAGCTTGTGGGCTAGCGGGAGAACTGAGCAGTTCTTC.

This clone occurred once. The chain has TRBV11-3 and TRBJ2-1, with TRBD2 identical over 7 bases. The CDR3 is 13 amino acids. After removal of 3 bases from V and 9 bases from J, the junction contained 5 bases not matched to a gene. Germline values: CDR1 SGHNT, CDR2 YENEEA. CDR3 amino acids: CASSFTSVGEQFF. CDR3 coding DNA: TGTGCCAGCAGCTTTACTAGCGTCGGTGAGCAGTTCTTC.

The chain uses TRBV24-1 and TRBJ2-1; D not resolved. Deletions cut 2 bases from V and 0 bases from J, with 10 bases between. Per germline, CDR1 KGHDR and CDR2 SFDVKD. CDR3 length: 16 residues. CDR3 nucleotides: TGTGCCACCAGTGATTCTGAGGAAAGCTCCTACAATGAGCAGTTCTTC. Translated: CATSDSEESSYNEQFF.

This clone was picked up one time. The chain recombines TRBV5-4 with TRBJ1-1; the D gene is possibly TRBD1 (6 bases). This CDR3 has 13 amino acids. Germline V gene lookup returns CDR1 SGHNT and CDR2 YYREEE (reference sequence). The germline V and J ends were trimmed by 3 bases and 1 base, with 7 bases remaining between them. Here the CDR3 reads CASSSGANTEAFF. The CDR3 DNA reads as TGTGCCAGCAGCTCAGGGGCGAACACTGAAGCTTTCTTT.

The rearrangement joins TRBV7-9 to TRBJ2-3, with TRBD2 matching over 13 bases. CDR1 and CDR2 from the germline V gene are SEHNR and FQNEAQ (reference sequence). The CDR3 sequence is 18 residues long. J was trimmed by 4 bases and V by 2 bases; bases with no gene match: 9. The CDR3 sequence is CASSLSGLAGTWPDTQYF. In DNA form, the CDR3 reads TGTGCCAGCAGCTTATCGGGACTAGCGGGAACATGGCCAGATACGCAGTATTTT.

The chain carries TRBV27 and TRBJ1-2, with D possibly TRBD1 on 5 matching bases. Germline V gene sequence: CDR1 MNHEY, CDR2 SMNVEV (reference sequence). The CDR3 spans 14 residues. V lost 5 bases to trimming and J lost 7 bases, with 17 bases between them. CDR3 in DNA: TGTGCCAGCAGTCCTCCTGGGGGGACGGGTGGCTACACCTTC. Its translation: CASSPPGGTGGYTF.

This chain joins TRBV7-9 and TRBJ2-5, with a tentative D call TRBD2 (5 bases). CDR3 length: 14 residues. Germline V gene sequence: CDR1 SEHNR, CDR2 FQNEAQ (reference sequence). V was cut by 7 bases and J by 5 bases, with 17 bases left in between. The CDR3 protein is CASTRSEGTETQYF. The CDR3 DNA follows: TGTGCCAGCACCCGTTCCGAGGGCACGGAGACCCAGTACTTC. Drawing the rest from reference TRBV7-9 and TRBJ2-5, the complete variable domain is DTGVSQNPRHKITKRGQNVTFRCDPISEHNRLYWYRQTLGQGPEFLTYFQNEAQLEKSRLLSDRFSAERPKGSFSTLEIQRTEQGDSAMYLCASTRSEGTETQYFGPGTRLLVL.

The chain carries TRBV5-1 and TRBJ2-1; 11 nucleotides match TRBD2. V lost 6 bases and J lost 6; bases outside the gene matches: 8. The CDR3 is 15 amino acids. Germline CDR1 and CDR2: SGHRS and YFSETQ. The DNA of the CDR3 is TGCGCCAGCACCGTTCTAGCGGGGGGTGGCAATGAGCAGTTCTTC. It codes for CASTVLAGGGNEQFF.

In the case of this clone: Additional DNA sequences in this sample encode the identical CDR3. The V and J genes are TRBV7-2 and TRBJ2-7; D gene unclear. Between the trimmed V and J ends, which lost 5 bases and 3 bases, there was a span of 5 bases. The germline gives CDR1 SGHTA, CDR2 FQGNSA. The CDR3 has 11 amino acids. CDR3 bases: TGTGCCAGCAGCCTTCTCTACGAGCAGTACTTC. Encoded protein: CASSLLYEQYF.

The J gene is TRBJ2-5, the V gene TRBV7-8; D perhaps matches TRBD1 (7 bases). Germline-derived CDR1 and CDR2 are SGHVS and FQNEAQ. There are 15 residues in the CDR3. V was cut by 3 bases and J by 2 bases, with 13 bases left in between. The DNA of the CDR3 is TGTGCCAGCAGCTTTGCAGGGGGGCGTCAAGAGACCCAGTACTTC. It specifies CASSFAGGRQETQYF.

The chain is built from TRBV2 and TRBJ1-6; D is undetermined. Germline lookup yields CDR1 SNHLY and CDR2 FYNNEI. The V end lost 5 bases, the J end lost 9 bases, and 8 bases lay between the germline ends. The CDR3 runs to 12 residues. This CDR3 is CASSHGGSPLHF. The DNA of the CDR3 is TGTGCCAGCAGTCACGGCGGTTCACCCCTCCACTTT.

The chain couples TRBV7-2 to TRBJ1-1; D is possibly TRBD1 (6 bases). The CDR3 totals 14 residues. V was clipped by 2 bases and J by 5 bases, with 12 bases between them. The V gene's germline CDR1 is SGHTA and CDR2 FQGNSA. In nucleotides, the CDR3 is TGTGCCAGCAGCTTATACAGGGCGAGGACTGAAGCTTTCTTT. It specifies CASSLYRARTEAFF.

This chain uses TRBV9 with TRBJ2-5, with 7 bases that match TRBD2. Trimming at V came to 5 bases and at J to 1 base, leaving 5 bases not matched to a gene. CDR1 and CDR2 (germline): SGDLS, YYNGEE. This CDR3 is built from 14 residues. The CDR3 sequence is CASSERGRQETQYF. DNA of the CDR3: TGTGCCAGCAGTGAGCGGGGCCGCCAAGAGACCCAGTACTTC.

Only one count was recorded for this clone. The chain combines TRBV20-1 with TRBJ1-2, with no clear D. The ends were cut back, 3 bases at V and 4 bases at J, with 21 bases in the middle. The V gene's germline CDR1 is DFQATT and CDR2 SNEGSKA (reference sequence). The CDR3 runs 16 residues. The CDR3 reads CSASKASEGSLYGYTF. The DNA of the CDR3 is TGCAGTGCTAGTAAAGCTAGCGAGGGCTCTCTCTATGGCTACACCTTC.

The J gene is TRBJ2-3, the V gene TRBV4-3, with D possibly TRBD2 on 5 matching bases. The germline gives CDR1 LGHNA, CDR2 YSLEER. This CDR3 has 15 residues. V lost 0 bases to trimming and J lost 4 bases, with 11 bases between them. The CDR3 protein is CASSQESGTSDTQYF. CDR3 coding DNA: TGCGCCAGCAGCCAAGAAAGCGGTACATCAGATACGCAGTATTTT.

The CDR3 region is CASSLGLAGGPGGEQFF. The CDR3 region has the DNA TGTGCCAGCAGCTTGGGACTAGCGGGAGGGCCCGGTGGTGAGCAGTTCTTC. The rearrangement joins TRBV7-7 to TRBJ2-1; 16 nucleotides agree with TRBD2. The V gene end was trimmed by 3 bases and the J gene end by 9 bases; junction bases not matched to a gene: 8. The germline V gene has CDR1 SSHAT and CDR2 FNYEAQ (reference sequence). This CDR3 has 17 residues.

The chain is built from TRBV7-3 and TRBJ2-1; D is possibly TRBD2 (5 bases). CDR1 SGHTA and CDR2 FQGTGA come from the germline V gene. Trimming removed 1 base at V and 0 bases at J, with 10 bases between. The CDR3 covers 16 residues. Here the CDR3 DNA reads TGTGCCAGCAGCTTAAGCATAGCGAGCTCCTACAATGAGCAGTTCTTC. This codes for CASSLSIASSYNEQFF.

This clone was seen once. The CDR3 nucleotides read TGTGCCAGCAGATCCGGGACTGTAGGCAATGAGCAGTTCTTC. It translates to CASRSGTVGNEQFF. This rearrangement joins TRBV2 to TRBJ2-1; TRBD2 is a possible D gene (6 bases). Germline V gives CDR1 SNHLY, CDR2 FYNNEI. The length of the CDR3 is 14 residues. V was shortened by 6 bases and J by 6 bases, with 15 bases between the two germline ends.

J is TRBJ1-5 and V is TRBV19; maybe TRBD1 (6 bases). Trimming took 3 bases from V and 2 from J, leaving 8 bases between them. The CDR3 is made up of 14 amino acids. Germline V CDR1 and CDR2: LNHDA, SQIVND (reference sequence). The CDR3 sequence is CASSIPGGNQPQHF. CDR3 bases: TGTGCCAGTAGTATCCCAGGGGGCAATCAGCCCCAGCATTTT. The full variable domain, completed using reference TRBV19 and TRBJ1-5, is DGGITQSPKYLFRKEGQNVTLSCEQNLNHDAMYWYRQDPGQGLRLIYYSQIVNDFQKGDIAEGYSVSREKKESFPLTVTSAQKNPTAFYLCASSIPGGNQPQHFGDGTRLSIL.

The CDR3 coding sequence is TGTGCCAGCAGAACAGGGGGCGGGAGCAATCAGCCCCAGCATTTT. It codes for CASRTGGGSNQPQHF. The V gene is TRBV6-6, the J gene TRBJ1-5; TRBD1 aligns across 9 bases. Germline CDR1 and CDR2: MNHNY and SVGAGI (reference sequence). The J segment lost 1 base and the V segment lost 6 bases, leaving 4 bases of the junction unmatched. The CDR3 consists of 15 residues.

The V call is TRBV6-6, the J call TRBJ2-2; D is ambiguous. The CDR3 is 15 residues long. Germline assignment: CDR1 MNHNY and CDR2 SVGAGI (reference sequence). V lost 0 bases, J lost 2 bases, and 7 bases lay in between. As DNA, the CDR3 is TGTGCCAGCAGTTACTCGGCAGTCAACACCGGGGAGCTGTTTTTT. It codes for CASSYSAVNTGELFF.